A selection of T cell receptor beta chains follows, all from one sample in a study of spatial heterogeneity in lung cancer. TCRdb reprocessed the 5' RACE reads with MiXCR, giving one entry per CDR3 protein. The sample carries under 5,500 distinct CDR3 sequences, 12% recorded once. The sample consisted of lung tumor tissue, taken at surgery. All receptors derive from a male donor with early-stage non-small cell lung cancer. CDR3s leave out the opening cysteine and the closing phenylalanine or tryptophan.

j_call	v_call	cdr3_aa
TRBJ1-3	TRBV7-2	ASSLETGSENTIY
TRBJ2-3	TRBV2	ALGDNRGDTQY
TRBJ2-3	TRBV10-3	ATLSGLAGRADTQY
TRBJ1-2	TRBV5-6	ASSPDGANYGYT
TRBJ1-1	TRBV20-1	SARGDQPNTEAF
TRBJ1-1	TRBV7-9	ASSLQVNTEAF
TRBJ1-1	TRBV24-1	ATSDSGQGGFSEAF
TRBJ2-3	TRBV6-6	ASSWGRTDTQY
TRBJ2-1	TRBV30	AWSRIGQGTYNEQF
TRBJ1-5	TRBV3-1	ASSEGRDQPQH
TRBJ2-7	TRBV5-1	ASSPGSGTYEQY
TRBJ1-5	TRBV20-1	SASPNSGQPQH
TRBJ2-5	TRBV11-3	ASSLEGTGGHRRETQY
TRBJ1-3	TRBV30	AWREISGNTIY
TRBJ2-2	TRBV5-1	ASSPHRDLTTGELF
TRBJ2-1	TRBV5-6	ASSLGISGGVNEQF
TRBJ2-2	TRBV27	ASSRGTGAGELF
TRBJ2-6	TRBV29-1	SVGTSSGANVLT
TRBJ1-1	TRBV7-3	ASSLNGVNTEAF
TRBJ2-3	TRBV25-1	ASSSSTDTQY
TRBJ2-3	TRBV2	ASSLPVPDTQY
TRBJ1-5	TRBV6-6	ASSYLGQSNQPQH
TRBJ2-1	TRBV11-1	ASSFSRNEQF
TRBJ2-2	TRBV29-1	SVDRRSTGELF
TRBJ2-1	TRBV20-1	SARDGGQSSYNEQF
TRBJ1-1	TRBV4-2	ASSQGQGASTEAF